Listed below are T cell receptor beta chains from one sample, sequenced in a study of blood T cell repertoires in COVID-19. Measured with immunoSEQ multiplex PCR; TCRdb has only the in-frame clones, and not every one. Of around 190,000 clones listed, just over 85% were seen once; the top ten hold over 7.5%. Sequencing input: peripheral blood. These receptors originate from a man aged 45-60 years with active or convalescent COVID-19. The CDR3 runs from the conserved cysteine through the conserved F or W. The order of the fields is V gene, J gene, CDR3 length, D gene, clone size, CDR3 protein, CDR3 DNA. The D gene is left open where the match is weak. A clone size is listed for some rows: how often the clone was seen (once, few, many), or a class if it is expanded.

V gene: TRBV7-2; J gene: TRBJ2-2; CDR3 length: 17; D gene: TRBD2; clone size: NA; CDR3 protein: CASSSYLAGGQTGELFF; CDR3 DNA: TGTGCCAGCAGCTCCTACCTAGCGGGGGGGCAGACCGGGGAGCTGTTTTTT
V gene: TRBV30; J gene: TRBJ1-1; CDR3 length: 12; D gene: TRBD1; clone size: once; CDR3 protein: CARDRVSTEAFF; CDR3 DNA: TGTGCGAGGGACAGGGTGAGCACTGAAGCTTTCTTT
V gene: TRBV12-5; J gene: TRBJ1-1; CDR3 length: 13; D gene: NA; clone size: NA; CDR3 protein: CASGLAGGAEAFF; CDR3 DNA: TGTGCTAGTGGTTTGGCGGGAGGTGCTGAAGCTTTCTTT
V gene: TRBV6-5; J gene: TRBJ1-1; CDR3 length: 15; D gene: TRBD1; clone size: NA; CDR3 protein: CASSLLTGANTEAFF; CDR3 DNA: TGTGCCAGCAGTTTACTCACAGGGGCGAACACTGAAGCTTTCTTT
V gene: TRBV13; J gene: TRBJ2-7; CDR3 length: 16; D gene: TRBD2; clone size: NA; CDR3 protein: CASSPGTSGSSYEQYF; CDR3 DNA: TGTGCCAGCAGCCCCGGGACTAGCGGGAGCTCCTACGAGCAGTACTTC
V gene: TRBV5-6; J gene: TRBJ2-5; CDR3 length: 14; D gene: NA; clone size: NA; CDR3 protein: CASSWEAGQETQYF; CDR3 DNA: TGTGCCAGCAGCTGGGAGGCGGGTCAAGAGACCCAGTACTTC
V gene: TRBV7-2; J gene: TRBJ2-7; CDR3 length: 16; D gene: TRBD2; clone size: once; CDR3 protein: CASSLALGGGLYEQYF; CDR3 DNA: TGTGCCAGCAGCTTAGCGCTAGGCGGGGGGCTCTACGAGCAGTACTTC
V gene: TRBV11-2; J gene: TRBJ2-7; CDR3 length: 15; D gene: TRBD1; clone size: NA; CDR3 protein: CASSKGTGYFYEQYF; CDR3 DNA: TGTGCCAGCAGCAAAGGGACAGGGTATTTCTACGAGCAGTACTTC
V gene: TRBV28; J gene: TRBJ1-6; CDR3 length: 16; D gene: TRBD1; clone size: NA; CDR3 protein: CASSFLGTGNNSPLHF; CDR3 DNA: TGTGCCAGCAGTTTTTTGGGGACAGGGAATAATTCACCCCTCCACTTT
V gene: TRBV14; J gene: TRBJ2-3; CDR3 length: 17; D gene: TRBD2; clone size: many; CDR3 protein: CASSQDSGRTSTDTQYF; CDR3 DNA: TGTGCCAGCAGCCAAGATAGCGGGAGGACTAGCACAGATACGCAGTATTTT
V gene: TRBV6-5; J gene: TRBJ1-2; CDR3 length: 13; D gene: NA; clone size: NA; CDR3 protein: CASSSQALYGYTF; CDR3 DNA: TGTGCCAGCAGTTCCCAGGCCCTCTATGGCTACACCTTC
V gene: TRBV2; J gene: TRBJ2-1; CDR3 length: 14; D gene: TRBD1; clone size: NA; CDR3 protein: CASSWDRGRDEQFF; CDR3 DNA: TGTGCCAGCAGCTGGGACAGGGGGAGGGATGAGCAGTTCTTC
V gene: TRBV19; J gene: TRBJ2-5; CDR3 length: 17; D gene: TRBD2; clone size: NA; CDR3 protein: CASSIKILAGGAETQYF; CDR3 DNA: TGTGCCAGTAGTATAAAAATCCTAGCGGGAGGGGCGGAGACCCAGTACTTC
V gene: TRBV30; J gene: TRBJ2-5; CDR3 length: 14; D gene: TRBD2; clone size: few; CDR3 protein: CAWSVMGLAETQYF; CDR3 DNA: TGTGCCTGGAGTGTCATGGGACTAGCCGAGACCCAGTACTTC
V gene: TRBV10-2; J gene: TRBJ2-2; CDR3 length: 13; D gene: TRBD1; clone size: NA; CDR3 protein: CASSVQGAGELFF; CDR3 DNA: TGCGCCAGCAGTGTTCAGGGGGCCGGGGAGCTGTTTTTT
V gene: TRBV24-1; J gene: TRBJ2-5; CDR3 length: 15; D gene: TRBD2; clone size: NA; CDR3 protein: CATSVASGSGETQYF; CDR3 DNA: TGTGCCACCAGTGTTGCTAGCGGGAGCGGGGAGACCCAGTACTTC
V gene: TRBV6-5; J gene: TRBJ1-5; CDR3 length: 14; D gene: NA; clone size: NA; CDR3 protein: CASSLSGRGQPQHF; CDR3 DNA: TGTGCCAGCAGTTTATCGGGTCGGGGTCAGCCCCAGCATTTT
V gene: TRBV28; J gene: TRBJ2-1; CDR3 length: 16; D gene: TRBD1; clone size: NA; CDR3 protein: CASRSPGQSSYNEQFF; CDR3 DNA: TGTGCCAGCAGATCTCCGGGACAGAGCTCCTACAATGAGCAGTTCTTC
V gene: TRBV5-4; J gene: TRBJ1-1; CDR3 length: 15; D gene: TRBD1; clone size: NA; CDR3 protein: CASSLQGAQNTEAFF; CDR3 DNA: TGTGCCAGCAGCTTACAGGGGGCGCAAAACACTGAAGCTTTCTTT
V gene: TRBV29-1; J gene: TRBJ1-5; CDR3 length: 14; D gene: NA; clone size: NA; CDR3 protein: CSVQEGGGNQPQHF; CDR3 DNA: TGCAGCGTCCAAGAGGGAGGAGGCAATCAGCCCCAGCATTTT
V gene: TRBV28; J gene: TRBJ2-3; CDR3 length: 13; D gene: NA; clone size: few; CDR3 protein: CASNPGDTDTQYF; CDR3 DNA: TGTGCCAGCAACCCGGGGGACACAGATACGCAGTATTTT
V gene: TRBV10-3; J gene: TRBJ1-2; CDR3 length: 12; D gene: TRBD1; clone size: NA; CDR3 protein: CAIRQGSYGYTF; CDR3 DNA: TGTGCCATCAGACAGGGGTCCTATGGCTACACCTTC
V gene: TRBV28; J gene: TRBJ1-4; CDR3 length: 13; D gene: NA; clone size: NA; CDR3 protein: CASSGSGGEKLFF; CDR3 DNA: TGTGCCAGCAGTGGTTCGGGGGGTGAAAAACTGTTTTTT
V gene: TRBV6-5; J gene: TRBJ1-5; CDR3 length: 13; D gene: NA; clone size: few; CDR3 protein: CASRQGLNQPQHF; CDR3 DNA: TGTGCCAGCAGACAGGGTTTAAATCAGCCCCAGCATTTT
V gene: TRBV28; J gene: TRBJ1-5; CDR3 length: 15; D gene: NA; clone size: NA; CDR3 protein: CASRREGMSNQPQHF; CDR3 DNA: TGTGCCAGCAGAAGGGAGGGTATGAGCAATCAGCCCCAGCATTTT
V gene: TRBV10-1; J gene: TRBJ1-3; CDR3 length: 14; D gene: NA; clone size: NA; CDR3 protein: CASSDGSSGNTIYF; CDR3 DNA: TGCGCCAGCAGTGACGGTTCCTCTGGAAACACCATATATTTT
V gene: TRBV7-9; J gene: TRBJ1-5; CDR3 length: 15; D gene: TRBD1; clone size: NA; CDR3 protein: CASSLGGQIDQPQHF; CDR3 DNA: TGTGCCAGCAGCTTAGGGGGACAGATAGATCAGCCCCAGCATTTT
V gene: TRBV7-2; J gene: TRBJ1-1; CDR3 length: 14; D gene: TRBD1; clone size: NA; CDR3 protein: CASSLGGASTEAFF; CDR3 DNA: TGTGCCAGCAGCCTAGGGGGCGCGAGCACTGAAGCTTTCTTT
V gene: TRBV6-5; J gene: TRBJ2-7; CDR3 length: 14; D gene: TRBD2; clone size: NA; CDR3 protein: CASSPGLAGGEQYF; CDR3 DNA: TGTGCCAGCAGCCCCGGACTAGCGGGAGGCGAGCAGTACTTC
V gene: TRBV28; J gene: TRBJ1-4; CDR3 length: 14; D gene: NA; clone size: few; CDR3 protein: CASSLQFHREKLFF; CDR3 DNA: TGTGCCAGCAGTTTACAGTTTCACCGTGAAAAACTGTTTTTT
V gene: TRBV13; J gene: TRBJ1-1; CDR3 length: 14; D gene: TRBD1; clone size: NA; CDR3 protein: CASSFRQGGGEAFF; CDR3 DNA: TGTGCCAGCAGCTTCCGTCAGGGGGGAGGTGAAGCTTTCTTT
V gene: TRBV5-6; J gene: TRBJ2-7; CDR3 length: 17; D gene: TRBD1; clone size: NA; CDR3 protein: CASSALPGQGLSYEQYF; CDR3 DNA: TGTGCCAGCAGCGCCTTGCCGGGACAGGGTCTCTCCTACGAGCAGTACTTC
V gene: TRBV18; J gene: TRBJ2-7; CDR3 length: 13; D gene: TRBD1; clone size: NA; CDR3 protein: CASSPLDRYEQYF; CDR3 DNA: TGTGCCAGCTCACCACTGGACAGGTACGAGCAGTACTTC
V gene: TRBV19; J gene: TRBJ1-5; CDR3 length: 15; D gene: TRBD1; clone size: NA; CDR3 protein: CASTADRADNQPQHF; CDR3 DNA: TGTGCCAGTACCGCGGACAGGGCCGATAATCAGCCCCAGCATTTT
V gene: TRBV5-1; J gene: TRBJ1-6; CDR3 length: 15; D gene: TRBD1; clone size: NA; CDR3 protein: CASSFGQAVGSPLHF; CDR3 DNA: TGCGCCAGCAGCTTCGGACAGGCGGTAGGATCACCCCTCCACTTT
V gene: TRBV18; J gene: TRBJ2-7; CDR3 length: 14; D gene: NA; clone size: NA; CDR3 protein: CASSRSSALYEQYF; CDR3 DNA: TGTGCCAGCTCACGATCCAGCGCCCTCTACGAGCAGTACTTC
V gene: TRBV13; J gene: TRBJ1-5; CDR3 length: 15; D gene: NA; clone size: NA; CDR3 protein: CASSFGRASGQPQHF; CDR3 DNA: TGTGCCAGCAGCTTCGGGCGGGCCTCGGGCCAGCCCCAGCATTTT
V gene: TRBV13; J gene: TRBJ2-5; CDR3 length: 13; D gene: NA; clone size: NA; CDR3 protein: CASSVGPDSTQYF; CDR3 DNA: TGTGCCAGCAGCGTAGGCCCGGACAGTACCCAGTACTTC
V gene: TRBV3-1/TRBV3-2; J gene: TRBJ1-2; CDR3 length: 12; D gene: NA; clone size: NA; CDR3 protein: CASSQGPYGYTF; CDR3 DNA: TGTGCCAGCAGCCAAGGGCCCTATGGCTACACCTTC
V gene: TRBV7-9; J gene: TRBJ2-1; CDR3 length: 16; D gene: TRBD2; clone size: NA; CDR3 protein: CASSNLITSGSNEQFF; CDR3 DNA: TGTGCCAGCAGTAACTTAATTACTAGCGGGAGCAATGAGCAGTTCTTC
V gene: TRBV6-2/TRBV6-3; J gene: TRBJ1-1; CDR3 length: 14; D gene: TRBD1; clone size: NA; CDR3 protein: CASTPGQTNTEAFF; CDR3 DNA: TGTGCCAGCACCCCGGGACAGACGAACACTGAAGCTTTCTTT
V gene: TRBV28; J gene: TRBJ1-5; CDR3 length: 16; D gene: NA; clone size: NA; CDR3 protein: CASSAPGGSFYQPQHF; CDR3 DNA: TGTGCCAGCAGTGCCCCCGGGGGGTCCTTTTATCAGCCCCAGCATTTT